This T cell receptor beta chain was identified during a study of blood T cell repertoires in COVID-19. The overall study: T cells, B-cell-depleted T cells, or PBMCs provided the cDNA or gDNA that served as material.

CDR1 SGHTA and CDR2 FQGNSA come from the germline V gene. The CDR3 is 16 residues long. The V and J ends lost 4 bases and 2 bases, in that order; junction bases with no gene match: 6. Method: immunoSEQ multiplex PCR; TCRdb's copy keeps in-frame clones and lacks some. The sample records about 160,000 clones, about 93% being singletons. The receptor comes from a woman between 50 and 59 years old with acute or convalescent COVID-19. The chain has TRBV7-2 and TRBJ2-3; 10 positions match TRBD2. Sequencing was carried out using peripheral blood. This CDR3 is CASSSGLAALTDTQYF. The DNA of the CDR3 is TGTGCCAGCAGCTCCGGACTAGCGGCCCTCACAGATACGCAGTATTTT.